The text below deals with one T cell receptor (beta chain). There are 12 residues in the CDR3. The germline V gene encodes CDR1 LNHDA and CDR2 SQIVND (reference sequence). V was cut by 0 bases and J by 6 bases, with 5 bases left in between. It was with 60 Vbeta and 13 Jbeta primers that the PCR ran. Sequencing was performed with immunoSEQ multiplex PCR; in TCRdb, only in-frame clones are kept and a portion is missing. The sample has around 130,000 clones; 70% to 85% are singletons. The sample is drawn from a study of cytomegalovirus exposure and HLA in healthy donors. V gene TRBV19 combines with J gene TRBJ1-2, with a possible D match to TRBD1 (5 bases). Sequenced material: PBMCs. The TCR was taken from a boy younger than 18 in good health and CMV-seronegative. The CDR3 loop reads CASSIDRDGYTF. Written as DNA, the CDR3 is TGTGCCAGTAGTATAGACAGGGATGGCTACACCTTC.